The present T cell receptor beta chain was sequenced within a study of blood T cell repertoires in COVID-19. Across the whole study: From the United States, Italy and Spain came samples of acute and convalescent COVID-19. Sample material is recorded as cDNA or gDNA derived from T cells, B-cell-depleted T cells, or PBMCs.

This clone was found once. Those who participated ranged in age from 18 to 89 years and resided in about two dozen US areas. Symptom resolution, clearance, or two negative PCRs marked the recovered donors of Cohort 3. The CDR3 length is 15 residues. CDR1 MDHEN and CDR2 SYDVKM come from the germline V gene. Trimming took 5 bases from V and 1 from J; bases not matched to a gene: 5. Sequenced by immunoSEQ multiplex PCR; TCRdb stores in-frame clones only, minus some. The sample has 250,000 to 300,000 clones; roughly 86% are singletons. The receptor was isolated from a woman under 40 who had recovered from COVID-19. This rearrangement joins TRBV28 to TRBJ2-7, with 10 bases that match TRBD1. The sample consisted of PBMCs or T cells enriched from blood (not recorded which). DNA for the CDR3: TGTGCCAGCAGTGTACCGGGACAGGGGTCCTACGAGCAGTACTTC. This sequence encodes CASSVPGQGSYEQYF.